The rows below give T cell receptor beta chains drawn from one sample of a study of blood T cells in healthy people across ages. One entry per CDR3 protein, called by TCRdb with MiXCR from the 5' RACE reads. Here the sample spans about 290,000 distinct CDR3 sequences, 25% to 30% being singletons. Material: blood. These receptor sequences come from an older woman in good health. Both conserved end residues are part of each CDR3. D genes are given only for firm matches. Clone size is shown for a subset of rows, as once, few, many or a class of expanded clone.

TRBV5-1	TRBJ2-5	.	.	TGCGCCAGCAGCTCTCCCAACGGCCAGGAGACCCAGTACTTC	CASSSPNGQETQYF
TRBV6-6	TRBJ2-4	few	.	TGTGCCAGCACCCGACTAGGTCTTAATCAAAACATTCAGTACTTC	CASTRLGLNQNIQYF
TRBV9	TRBJ2-5	.	.	TGTGCCAGCAGCCCGGCGGGGTCCCAAGAGACCCAGTACTTC	CASSPAGSQETQYF
TRBV12-3/TRBV12-4	TRBJ2-7	.	TRBD2	TGTGTCAGCAGTCCCCTGGGACTAGCGGGAGGGTCCTACGAGCAGTACTTC	CVSSPLGLAGGSYEQYF
TRBV19	TRBJ2-6	.	.	TGTGCCAGTAGTATTGGAGGGACGCAGGCTTTC	CASSIGGTQAF
TRBV5-6	TRBJ2-5	few	.	TGTGCCAGCAGCTTGACCGGGAGTAAAGAGACCCAGTACTTC	CASSLTGSKETQYF
TRBV12-3/TRBV12-4	TRBJ2-5	.	TRBD1	TGTGCCAGCAGTTCCCGGACAGGACAGAGAGAGACCCAGTACTTC	CASSSRTGQRETQYF
TRBV20-1	TRBJ2-7	.	.	TGCAGTGCAGCCTACGAGCAGTACTTC	CSAAYEQYF
TRBV7-2	TRBJ1-5	few	TRBD1	TGTGCCAGCAAAGCAGGGGGCTTGGGAAGCAATCAGCCCCAGCATTTT	CASKAGGLGSNQPQHF
TRBV7-2	TRBJ2-7	.	.	TGTGCCAGCAGCTTAGTTGCCCTAAGCTCCTACGAGCAGTACTTC	CASSLVALSSYEQYF
TRBV29-1	TRBJ2-2	few	TRBD2	TGCAGCGTTGATTTAGCGGGAGTGACCGGGGAGCTGTTTTTT	CSVDLAGVTGELFF
TRBV24-1	TRBJ2-1	.	.	TGTGCCACCAGTGATTCCTCCCCCCTGAATGAGCAGTTCTTC	CATSDSSPLNEQFF
TRBV5-1	TRBJ2-3	few	.	TGCGCCAGCAGCTTATCACGACGGGAGTCAGATACGCAGTATTTT	CASSLSRRESDTQYF
TRBV2	TRBJ1-4	few	TRBD1	TGTGCCAGCAATGGGAAGACAGGGAGAAGTGAAAAACTGTTTTTT	CASNGKTGRSEKLFF
TRBV29-1	TRBJ2-1	.	.	TGCAGCGTTGAGGATCATGAGCAGTTCTTC	CSVEDHEQFF
TRBV7-9	TRBJ2-2	.	TRBD1	TGTGCCAGCAGAATCGGGACAGGCCCCACCGGGGAGCTGTTTTTT	CASRIGTGPTGELFF
TRBV28	TRBJ1-2	many	.	TGTGCCAGCAGTGGGGGGGGGACTCGTGGCTACACCTTC	CASSGGGTRGYTF
TRBV29-1	TRBJ2-7	.	TRBD2	TGCAGCGTTGAAGAAAGGGGCGGGAGGACCGCCTACGAGCAGTACTTC	CSVEERGGRTAYEQYF
TRBV20-1	TRBJ2-1	few	TRBD2	TGCAGTGCTAGTTCGGCTAGCGGGAACAATGAGCAGTTCTTC	CSASSASGNNEQFF
TRBV28	TRBJ2-5	few	.	TGTGCCAGCAGAGGGGTGGCAAGTCGGGGGACACTACAAGAGACCCAGTACTTC	CASRGVASRGTLQETQYF
TRBV6-2/TRBV6-3	TRBJ2-7	few	TRBD2	TGTGCCAGCAGTCAGACTAGCGGGAACTACGAGCAGTACTTC	CASSQTSGNYEQYF
TRBV12-3/TRBV12-4	TRBJ2-7	.	.	TGTGCCAGCAGGCGGGACCAGCGGTCATACGAGCAGTACTTC	CASRRDQRSYEQYF
TRBV15	TRBJ1-5	few	.	TGTGCCACGAGCCGGGACCCCAATCAGCCCCAGCATTTT	CATSRDPNQPQHF
TRBV5-1	TRBJ1-1	many	TRBD1	TGCGCCAGCAGCCCCACAGGGGGCTCGACTGAAGCTTTCTTT	CASSPTGGSTEAFF
TRBV7-6	TRBJ2-3	few	TRBD2	TGTGCCAGCAGCTTGGGAGCGGGAGGGCCTATAGATACGCAGTATTTT	CASSLGAGGPIDTQYF
TRBV3-1	TRBJ2-7	.	.	TGTGCCAGCAGCCAAGGAAACCTGATTCTTAGCGAGCAGTACTTC	CASSQGNLILSEQYF
TRBV20-1	TRBJ2-1	few	TRBD2	TGCAGTGCTAGAGACCCAGCGGGAGGGCGAAATGAGCAGTTCTTC	CSARDPAGGRNEQFF
TRBV20-1	TRBJ2-1	.	.	TGCAGTGCTAGAGATCGTCGGGCTTACAATGAGCAGTTCTTC	CSARDRRAYNEQFF
TRBV10-3	TRBJ2-5	few	TRBD2	TGTGCCATCAGTGAGAGTGCCGGGAGGGGGATGAGAGAGACCCAGTACTTC	CAISESAGRGMRETQYF
TRBV20-1	TRBJ1-6	few	.	TGCAGTGCTAGGGATGGAGGGGCCTCCTATAATTCACCCCTCCACTTT	CSARDGGASYNSPLHF
TRBV5-6	TRBJ2-4	few	.	TGTGCCAGCAGCTTGGGGACAAACATTCAGTACTTC	CASSLGTNIQYF
TRBV20-1	TRBJ2-1	.	TRBD2	TGCATTGCCCCCGTTGGAGGGAGGGCCAGGGATGAGCAGTTCTTC	CIAPVGGRARDEQFF
TRBV28	TRBJ2-2	.	.	TGTGCCAGTAGTTTATGGTCGAACGCCGGGGAGCTGTTTTTT	CASSLWSNAGELFF
TRBV28	TRBJ2-1	.	TRBD2	TGTGCCAGCACTTCCCCGAAACCGGGACTAGCGGCCCCTGAGCAGTTCTTC	CASTSPKPGLAAPEQFF
TRBV7-2	TRBJ2-1	.	TRBD2	TGTGCCAGCAGCTTAGCCGCTAGCGGGAGGCGTGTTGAGCAGTTCTTC	CASSLAASGRRVEQFF
TRBV12-3/TRBV12-4	TRBJ2-5	few	TRBD1	TGTGCCAGCAGTTCCCCGGACAGGGGGCGAAGCCAAGAGACCCAGTACTTC	CASSSPDRGRSQETQYF
TRBV5-5	TRBJ2-7	.	.	TGTGCCAGCAGCTTCGAGGTAGCTCAGGGCGAGCAGTACTTC	CASSFEVAQGEQYF
TRBV20-1	TRBJ2-5	.	.	TGCAGTGCTCAGACCGAGCAAGAGACCCAGTACTTC	CSAQTEQETQYF
TRBV6-6	TRBJ2-5	medium-sized	TRBD2	TGTGCCAGCAGAATAAAACCGGGGACTAGCGGGCGAGAGACCCAGTACTTC	CASRIKPGTSGRETQYF
TRBV4-2	TRBJ2-3	few	.	TGTGCCAGCAGCCAAGTAAAAGACAGCTCCGGCACAGATACGCAGTATTTT	CASSQVKDSSGTDTQYF
TRBV20-1	TRBJ2-3	.	.	TGCAGTGCTAGGAAGGAGACCACAGATACGCAGTATTTT	CSARKETTDTQYF
TRBV28	TRBJ2-5	many	TRBD2	TGTGCCAGCAGTCCTGGACTAGTAAAAGAGACCCAGTACTTC	CASSPGLVKETQYF
TRBV29-1	TRBJ2-7	few	.	TGCAGCGGGCCCGGGACTCCAAGCTCCTACGAGCAGTACTTC	CSGPGTPSSYEQYF